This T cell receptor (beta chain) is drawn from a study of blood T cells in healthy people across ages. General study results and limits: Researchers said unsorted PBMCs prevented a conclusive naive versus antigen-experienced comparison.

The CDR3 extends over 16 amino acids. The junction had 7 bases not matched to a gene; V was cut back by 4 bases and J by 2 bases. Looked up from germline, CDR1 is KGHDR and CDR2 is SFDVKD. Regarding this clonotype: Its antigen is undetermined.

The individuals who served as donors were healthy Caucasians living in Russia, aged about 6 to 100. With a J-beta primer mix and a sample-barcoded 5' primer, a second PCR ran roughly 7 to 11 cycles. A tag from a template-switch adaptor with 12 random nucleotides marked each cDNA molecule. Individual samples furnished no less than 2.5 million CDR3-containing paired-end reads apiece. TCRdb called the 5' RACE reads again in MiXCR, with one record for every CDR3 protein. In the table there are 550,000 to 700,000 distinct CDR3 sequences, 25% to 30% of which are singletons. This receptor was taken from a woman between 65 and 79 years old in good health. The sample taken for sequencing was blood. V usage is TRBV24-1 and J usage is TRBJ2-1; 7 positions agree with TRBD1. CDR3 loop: CATSDPEGAAYNEQFF. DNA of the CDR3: TGTGCCACCAGTGACCCCGAGGGGGCCGCCTACAATGAGCAGTTCTTC.